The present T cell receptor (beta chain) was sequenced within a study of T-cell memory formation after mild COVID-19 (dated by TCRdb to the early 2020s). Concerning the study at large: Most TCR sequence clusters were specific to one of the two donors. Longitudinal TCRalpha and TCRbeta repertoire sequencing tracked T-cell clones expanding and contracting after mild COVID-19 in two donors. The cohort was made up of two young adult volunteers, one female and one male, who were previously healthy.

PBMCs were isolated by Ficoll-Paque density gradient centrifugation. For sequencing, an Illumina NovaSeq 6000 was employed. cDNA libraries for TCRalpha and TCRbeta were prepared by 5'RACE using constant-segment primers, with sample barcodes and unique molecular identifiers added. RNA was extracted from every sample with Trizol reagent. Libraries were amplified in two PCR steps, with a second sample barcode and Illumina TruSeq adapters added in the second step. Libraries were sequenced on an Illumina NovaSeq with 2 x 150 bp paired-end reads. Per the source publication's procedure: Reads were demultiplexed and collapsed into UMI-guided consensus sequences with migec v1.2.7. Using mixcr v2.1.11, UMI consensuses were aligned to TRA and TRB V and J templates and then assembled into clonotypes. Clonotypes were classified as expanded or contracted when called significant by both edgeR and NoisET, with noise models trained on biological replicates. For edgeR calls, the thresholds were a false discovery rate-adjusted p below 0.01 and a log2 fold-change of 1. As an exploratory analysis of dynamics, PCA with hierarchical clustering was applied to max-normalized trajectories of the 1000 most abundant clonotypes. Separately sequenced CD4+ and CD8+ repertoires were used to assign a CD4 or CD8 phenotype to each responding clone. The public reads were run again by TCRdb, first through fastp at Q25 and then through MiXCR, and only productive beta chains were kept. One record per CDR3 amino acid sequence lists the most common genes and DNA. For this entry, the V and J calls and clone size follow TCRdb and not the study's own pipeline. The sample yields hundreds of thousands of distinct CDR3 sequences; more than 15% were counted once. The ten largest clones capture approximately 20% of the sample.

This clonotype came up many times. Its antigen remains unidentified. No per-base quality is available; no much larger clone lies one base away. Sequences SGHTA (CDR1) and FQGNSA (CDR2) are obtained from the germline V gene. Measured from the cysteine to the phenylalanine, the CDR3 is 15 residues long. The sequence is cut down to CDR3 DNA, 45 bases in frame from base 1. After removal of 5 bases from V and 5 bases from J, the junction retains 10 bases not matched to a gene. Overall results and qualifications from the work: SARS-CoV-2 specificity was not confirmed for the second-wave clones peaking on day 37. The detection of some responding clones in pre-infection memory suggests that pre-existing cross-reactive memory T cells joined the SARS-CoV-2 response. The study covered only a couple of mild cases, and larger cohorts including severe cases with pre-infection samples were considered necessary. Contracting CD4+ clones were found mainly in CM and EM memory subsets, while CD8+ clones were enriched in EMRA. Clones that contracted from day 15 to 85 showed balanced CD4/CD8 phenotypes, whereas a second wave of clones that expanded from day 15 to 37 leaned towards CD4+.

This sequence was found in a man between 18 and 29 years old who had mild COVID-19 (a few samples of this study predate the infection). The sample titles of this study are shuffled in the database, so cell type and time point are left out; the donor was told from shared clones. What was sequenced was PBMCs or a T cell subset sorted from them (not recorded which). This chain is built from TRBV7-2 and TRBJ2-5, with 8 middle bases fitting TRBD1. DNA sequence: TGTGCCAGCAGCAAATTGGACAGGGTAGGCGAGACCCAGTACTTC. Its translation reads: CASSKLDRVGETQYF.